This TCR beta chain derives from a study of T cells in Graves' hyperthyroidism and ophthalmopathy. Study overall: Blood from the periphery was taken at initial diagnosis, before any treatment.

The sample holds many counts of this clonotype. Germline assignment: CDR1 ENHRY and CDR2 SYGVKD. The CDR3 is 15 amino acids. V was cut by 2 bases and J by 0 bases, with 9 bases left in between. Over 18 months, lack of ophthalmopathy progression marked Graves' hyperthyroidism as stable. Using RNA transcripts as the source, TCR beta CDR3 regions were amplified. The study used the HTBI primer set for a first-round RT-PCR of the TCR CDR3. TCRdb reprocessed the multiplex PCR reads with MiXCR, giving one entry per CDR3 protein. The sample carries 250,000 to 300,000 distinct CDR3 sequences, roughly an eighth recorded once.

Specimen: blood. The sequence was collected from a woman aged 40 to 55 with Graves' hyperthyroidism. The chain joins TRBV10-3 to TRBJ2-3, with TRBD1 as a possible D gene (5 bases). Written as DNA, the CDR3 is TGTGCCATCAGTGAGGGACAACCTAGCACAGATACGCAGTATTTT. Its translation is CAISEGQPSTDTQYF.